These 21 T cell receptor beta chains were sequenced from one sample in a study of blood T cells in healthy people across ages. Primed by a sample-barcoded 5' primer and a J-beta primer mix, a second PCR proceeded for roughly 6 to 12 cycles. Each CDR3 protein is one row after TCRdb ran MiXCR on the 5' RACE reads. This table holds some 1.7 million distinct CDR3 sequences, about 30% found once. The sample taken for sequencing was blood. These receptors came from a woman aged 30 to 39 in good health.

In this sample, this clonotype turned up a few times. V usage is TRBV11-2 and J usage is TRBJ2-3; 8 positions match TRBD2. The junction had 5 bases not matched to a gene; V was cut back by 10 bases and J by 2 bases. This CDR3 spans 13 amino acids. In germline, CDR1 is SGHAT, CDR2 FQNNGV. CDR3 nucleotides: TGTGCCACAGTAGCGGGGACCACAGATACGCAGTATTTT. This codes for CATVAGTTDTQYF.

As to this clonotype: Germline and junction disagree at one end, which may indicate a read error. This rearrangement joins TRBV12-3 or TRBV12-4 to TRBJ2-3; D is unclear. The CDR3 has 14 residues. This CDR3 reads CASSPGVKSDTEYF. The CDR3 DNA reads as TGTGCCAGCAGCCCAGGAGTGAAGTCAGATACGGAGTATTTT.

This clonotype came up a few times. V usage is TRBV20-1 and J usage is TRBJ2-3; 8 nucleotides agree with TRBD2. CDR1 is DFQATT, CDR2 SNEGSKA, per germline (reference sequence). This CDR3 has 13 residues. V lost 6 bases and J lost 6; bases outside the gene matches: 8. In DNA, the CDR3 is TGCAGTGCCACCCGGACTAGCCAGGATACGCAGTATTTT. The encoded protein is CSATRTSQDTQYF.

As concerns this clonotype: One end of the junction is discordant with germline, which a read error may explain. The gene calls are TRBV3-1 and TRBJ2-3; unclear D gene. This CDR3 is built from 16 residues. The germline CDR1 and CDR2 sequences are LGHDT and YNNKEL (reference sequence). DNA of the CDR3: TGTGCCGGCAGCCAAGATGGCGGCGGTAGCACAGATACGCAGTATTTT. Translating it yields CAGSQDGGGSTDTQYF.

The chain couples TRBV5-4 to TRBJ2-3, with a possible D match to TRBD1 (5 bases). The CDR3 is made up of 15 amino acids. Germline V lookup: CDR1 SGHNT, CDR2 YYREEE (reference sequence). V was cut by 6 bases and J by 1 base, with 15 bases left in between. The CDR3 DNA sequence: TGTGCCAGCACCCACCAGGGTTTGGGCACAGATACGCAGTATTTT. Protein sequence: CASTHQGLGTDTQYF.

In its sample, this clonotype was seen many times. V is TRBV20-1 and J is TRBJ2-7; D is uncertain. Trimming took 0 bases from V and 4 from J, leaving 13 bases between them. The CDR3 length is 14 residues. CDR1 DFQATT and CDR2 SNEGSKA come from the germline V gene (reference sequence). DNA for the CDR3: TGCAGTGCTAGAGATGCTAAGGCACCATACGAGCAGTACTTC. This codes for CSARDAKAPYEQYF.

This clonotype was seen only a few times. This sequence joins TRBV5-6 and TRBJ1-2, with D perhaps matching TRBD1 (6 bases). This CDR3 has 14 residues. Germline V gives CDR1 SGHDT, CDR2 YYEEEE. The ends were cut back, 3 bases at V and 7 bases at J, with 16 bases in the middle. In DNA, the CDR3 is TGTGCCAGCAGCTCGGCGCAGGGGCGAGGTGGCTACACCTTC. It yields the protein CASSSAQGRGGYTF.

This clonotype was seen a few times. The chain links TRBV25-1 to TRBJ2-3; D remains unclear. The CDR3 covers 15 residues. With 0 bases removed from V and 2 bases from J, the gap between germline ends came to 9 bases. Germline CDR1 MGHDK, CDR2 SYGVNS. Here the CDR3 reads CASSEYIGYTDTQYF. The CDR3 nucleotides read TGTGCCAGCAGTGAATACATAGGGTACACAGATACGCAGTATTTT.

CDR3 sequence: CASAVGRTDTQYF. The DNA of the CDR3 is TGTGCCAGCGCCGTTGGCCGCACAGATACGCAGTATTTT. The chain couples TRBV28 to TRBJ2-3; D gene ambiguous. In germline, CDR1 is MDHEN, CDR2 SYDVKM. V gave up 8 bases and J gave up 1 base, with 10 bases separating them. The CDR3 length is 13 residues.

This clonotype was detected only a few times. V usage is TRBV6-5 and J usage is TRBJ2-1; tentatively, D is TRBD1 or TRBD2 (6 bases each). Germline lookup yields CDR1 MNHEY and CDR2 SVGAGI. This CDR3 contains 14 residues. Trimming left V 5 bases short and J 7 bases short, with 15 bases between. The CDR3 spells CASSPETGRNEQFF. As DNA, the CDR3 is TGTGCCAGCAGTCCGGAAACAGGGAGGAATGAGCAGTTCTTC.

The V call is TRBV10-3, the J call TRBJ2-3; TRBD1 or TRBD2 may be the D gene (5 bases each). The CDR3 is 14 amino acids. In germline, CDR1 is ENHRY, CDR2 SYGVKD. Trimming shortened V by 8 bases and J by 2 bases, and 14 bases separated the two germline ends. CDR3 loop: CAIRPRGNTDTQYF. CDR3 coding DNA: TGTGCCATCCGTCCGAGGGGCAACACAGATACGCAGTATTTT.

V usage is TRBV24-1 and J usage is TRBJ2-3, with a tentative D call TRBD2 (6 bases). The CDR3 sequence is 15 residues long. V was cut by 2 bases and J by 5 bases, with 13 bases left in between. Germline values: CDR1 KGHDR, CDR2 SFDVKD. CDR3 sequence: CATSDSLGRRDTQYF. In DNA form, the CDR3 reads TGTGCCACCAGTGATTCACTAGGGAGGCGAGATACGCAGTATTTT.

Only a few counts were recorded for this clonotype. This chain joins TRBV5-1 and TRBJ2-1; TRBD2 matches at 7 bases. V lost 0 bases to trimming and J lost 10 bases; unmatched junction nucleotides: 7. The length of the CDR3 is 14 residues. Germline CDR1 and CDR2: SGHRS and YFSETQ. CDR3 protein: CASSLGTGGGEQFF. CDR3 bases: TGCGCCAGCAGCTTGGGGACTGGCGGGGGAGAGCAGTTCTTC.

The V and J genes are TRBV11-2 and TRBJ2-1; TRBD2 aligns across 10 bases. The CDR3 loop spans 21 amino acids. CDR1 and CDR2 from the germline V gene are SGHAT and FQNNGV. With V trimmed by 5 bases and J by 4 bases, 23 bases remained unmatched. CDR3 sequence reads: CASSPQGSGRVMSPEYNEQFF. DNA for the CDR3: TGTGCCAGCAGCCCTCAGGGGAGCGGGAGGGTCATGTCTCCCGAGTACAATGAGCAGTTCTTC. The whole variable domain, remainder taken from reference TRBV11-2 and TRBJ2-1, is EAGVAQSPRYKIIEKRQSVAFWCNPISGHATLYWYQQILGQGPKLLIQFQNNGVVDDSQLPKDRFSAERLKGVDSTLKIQPAKLEDSAVYLCASSPQGSGRVMSPEYNEQFFGPGTRLTVL.

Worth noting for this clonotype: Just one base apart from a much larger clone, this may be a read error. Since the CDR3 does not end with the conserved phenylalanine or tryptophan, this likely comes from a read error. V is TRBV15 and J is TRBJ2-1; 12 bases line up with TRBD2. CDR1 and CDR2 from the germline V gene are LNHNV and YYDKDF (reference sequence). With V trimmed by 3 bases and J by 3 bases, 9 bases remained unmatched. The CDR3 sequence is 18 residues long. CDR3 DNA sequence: TGTGCCACCAGCAGGACTAGCGGGGGCCTTGGCTACTACAATGAGCAGTTCTTA. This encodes CATSRTSGGLGYYNEQFL.

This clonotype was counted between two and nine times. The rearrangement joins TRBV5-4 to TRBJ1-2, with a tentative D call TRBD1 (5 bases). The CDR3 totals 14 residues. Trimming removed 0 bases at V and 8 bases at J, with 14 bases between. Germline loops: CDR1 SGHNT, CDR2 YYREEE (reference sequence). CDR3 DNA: TGTGCCAGCAGCTTGGTGCAGGGTCCGTCAGGCTACACCTTC. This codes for CASSLVQGPSGYTF. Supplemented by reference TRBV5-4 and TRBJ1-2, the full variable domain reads ETGVTQSPTHLIKTRGQQVTLRCSSQSGHNTVSWYQQALGQGPQFIFQYYREEENGRGNFPPRFSGLQFPNYSSELNVNALELDDSALYLCASSLVQGPSGYTFGSGTRLTVV.

This chain's CDR3 is CASSVAQGGPYNEQFF. The DNA of the CDR3 is TGTGCCAGCAGCGTTGCGCAGGGGGGCCCCTACAATGAGCAGTTCTTC. V is TRBV9 and J is TRBJ2-1, with a weak D call TRBD1 (7 bases). There are 16 residues in the CDR3. Germline CDR1 and CDR2: SGDLS and YYNGEE. Trimming cost V 2 bases and J 2 bases, with 14 bases left between them.

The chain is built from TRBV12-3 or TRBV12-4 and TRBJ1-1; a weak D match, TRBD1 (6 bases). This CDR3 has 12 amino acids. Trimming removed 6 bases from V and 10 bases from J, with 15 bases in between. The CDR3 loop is CASSTQGGTAFF. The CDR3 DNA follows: TGTGCCAGCAGCACGCAAGGGGGAACAGCTTTCTTT.

CDR3 loop: CASSLGGRFYEQYF. The DNA of the CDR3 is TGTGCCAGCAGCTTAGGGGGCCGATTCTACGAGCAGTACTTC. This chain joins TRBV7-2 and TRBJ2-7, with a tentative D call TRBD1 (5 bases). Trimming stripped 1 base from V and 3 bases from J, with 10 bases between. The CDR3 is 14 residues long. Germline V gives CDR1 SGHTA, CDR2 FQGNSA.

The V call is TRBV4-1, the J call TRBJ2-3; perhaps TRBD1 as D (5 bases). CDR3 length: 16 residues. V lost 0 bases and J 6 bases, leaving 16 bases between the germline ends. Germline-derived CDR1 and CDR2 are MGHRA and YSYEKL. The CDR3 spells CASSQERQGARDTQYF. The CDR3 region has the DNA TGCGCCAGCAGCCAAGAGCGACAAGGGGCCAGGGATACGCAGTATTTT.

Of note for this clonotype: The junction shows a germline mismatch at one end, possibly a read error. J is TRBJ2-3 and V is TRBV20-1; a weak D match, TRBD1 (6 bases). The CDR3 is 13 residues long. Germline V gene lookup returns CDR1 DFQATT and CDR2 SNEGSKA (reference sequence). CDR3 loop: CSARQEPTDTQYF. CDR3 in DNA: TGTAGTGCTAGACAGGAACCCACAGATACGCAGTATTTT.